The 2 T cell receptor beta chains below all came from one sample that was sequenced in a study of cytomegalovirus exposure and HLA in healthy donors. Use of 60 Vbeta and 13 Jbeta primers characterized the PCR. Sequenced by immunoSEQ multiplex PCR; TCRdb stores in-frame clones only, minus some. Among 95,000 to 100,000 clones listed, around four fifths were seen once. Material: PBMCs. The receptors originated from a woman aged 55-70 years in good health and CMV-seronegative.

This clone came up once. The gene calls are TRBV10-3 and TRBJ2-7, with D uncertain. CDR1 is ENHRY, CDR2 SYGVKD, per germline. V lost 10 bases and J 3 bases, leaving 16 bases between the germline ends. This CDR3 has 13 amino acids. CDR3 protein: CATQLAFDYEQYF. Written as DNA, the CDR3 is TGTGCCACCCAGTTGGCTTTTGACTACGAGCAGTACTTC.

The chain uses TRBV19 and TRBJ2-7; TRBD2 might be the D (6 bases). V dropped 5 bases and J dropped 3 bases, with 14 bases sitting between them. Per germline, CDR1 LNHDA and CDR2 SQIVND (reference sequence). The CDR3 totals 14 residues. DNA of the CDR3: TGTGCCAGTAGTCCAGGAGGGTTGGGCTACGAGCAGTACTTC. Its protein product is CASSPGGLGYEQYF.